Reported below is one T cell receptor beta chain. The antigen is unknown. The data were taken from a study of CD8 T cells in ankylosing spondylitis. MiXCR was run by TCRdb on the 5' RACE reads, yielding one entry per CDR3 protein. The sample includes 150,000 to 250,000 distinct CDR3 sequences, 10% to 15% of them seen just once. The germline gives CDR1 PRHDT, CDR2 FYEKMQ (reference sequence). This CDR3 comprises 15 residues. The junction had 6 bases not matched to a gene; V was cut back by 0 bases and J by 7 bases. Points from the study as a whole: Roughly eight highly homologous variants formed a TCR beta motif that appeared characteristic of ankylosing spondylitis blood.

The TCR originated in a male donor with ankylosing spondylitis or in good health (not recorded which). Sequencing was performed on blood, either unsorted or a sorted T cell fraction (not recorded which). The V and J genes are TRBV13 and TRBJ2-1; the match to TRBD2 covers 7 bases. In DNA form, the CDR3 reads TGTGCCAGCAGCTTAGGAGGGAGGGCCGGGAATGAGCAGTTCTTC. Its translation: CASSLGGRAGNEQFF.